This T cell receptor beta chain stems from a study of CD8+CD57+ T cells in acquired aplastic anemia. At the level of the study: Sorted CD4+ and CD8+ cells gave a mean 3.2 ug DNA, range 0.2 to 27.4 ug.

The germline V gene encodes CDR1 SGDLS and CDR2 YYNGEE. CDR3 length equals 17 residues. CDR3 and TCR beta VDJ profiling relied on genomic DNA as the template. TCRdb used MiXCR to reprocess the reads, holding one entry per CDR3 protein. The sample records around 170,000 distinct CDR3 sequences, 40% to 55% being singletons. Study conclusions and caveats: In common between the patients and the controls were around 29 CD8+ CDR3 sequences.

An expansion of CD8+CD57+ cells by flow cytometry had been shown in patients chosen for sequencing. Every patient was diagnosed with severe acquired aplastic anemia. Patient blood was sampled before any therapy had been received. In regard to this clonotype: Its specificity is not known. A clone one base away is much larger, so this may be a read error.

The J gene is TRBJ2-6, the V gene TRBV9; TRBD1 matches at 7 bases. The specimen was sorted CD4+, CD8+, or CD8+CD57+ T cells (not recorded which) from PBMCs. The TCR comes from a human donor with aplastic anemia. The DNA of the CDR3 is TGTGCCAGCAGCGTAGGGACAGGCCGCTCTGGGGCCGACGTCCTGACTTTC. Amino acids: CASSVGTGRSGADVLTF.